This TCR beta chain was sequenced in a study of T cell repertoires in cytomegalovirus infection. TCRdb called the reads again in MiXCR, with one record for every CDR3 protein. This sample carries roughly 860,000 distinct CDR3 sequences, over 25% of them seen once, and the ten largest clones take roughly an eighth. Comment on this clonotype: Its specificity is not known.

This CDR3 comprises 14 residues. Trimming cost V 3 bases and J 4 bases, with 13 bases left between them. Per the germline V gene, CDR1 is SGHNT and CDR2 is YENEEA. This TCR came from a human donor in good health (CMV status not recorded). Some clones in this sample may be carry-over from other donors' samples. The sequencing used cultured CD8+ T cells from PBMCs, collected from culture after CMV antigen stimulation. This rearrangement joins TRBV11-3 to TRBJ2-7, with a possible D match to TRBD1 (6 bases). CDR3 region: CASSLGQDHYEQYF. DNA of the CDR3: TGTGCCAGCAGCTTGGGACAAGACCATTACGAGCAGTACTTC.